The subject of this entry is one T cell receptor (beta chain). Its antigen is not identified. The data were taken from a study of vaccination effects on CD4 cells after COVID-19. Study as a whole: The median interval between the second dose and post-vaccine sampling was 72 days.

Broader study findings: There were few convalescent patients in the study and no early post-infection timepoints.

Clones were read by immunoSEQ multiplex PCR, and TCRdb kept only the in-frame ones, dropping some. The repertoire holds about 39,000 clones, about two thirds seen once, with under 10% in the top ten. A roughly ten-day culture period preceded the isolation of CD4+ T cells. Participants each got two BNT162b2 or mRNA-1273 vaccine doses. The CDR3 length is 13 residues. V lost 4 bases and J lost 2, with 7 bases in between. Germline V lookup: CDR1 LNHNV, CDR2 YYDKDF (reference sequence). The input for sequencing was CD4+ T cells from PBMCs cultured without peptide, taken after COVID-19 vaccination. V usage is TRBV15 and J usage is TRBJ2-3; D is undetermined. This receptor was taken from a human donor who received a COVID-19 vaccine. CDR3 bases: TGTGCCACCAGCACCGAGAACACAGATACGCAGTATTTT. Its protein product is CATSTENTDTQYF. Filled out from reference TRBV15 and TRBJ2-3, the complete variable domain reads DAMVIQNPRYQVTQFGKPVTLSCSQTLNHNVMYWYQQKSSQAPKLLFHYYDKDFNNEADTPDNFQSRRPNTSFCFLDIRSPGLGDTAMYLCATSTENTDTQYFGPGTRLTVL.